Shown below are 15 T cell receptor beta chains from a single sample sequenced in a study of T cell responses to AZD1222 COVID-19 vaccine. Assay used: immunoSEQ multiplex PCR; TCRdb lists only in-frame clones, some missing. Here the sample spans 55,000 to 80,000 clones, roughly 84% being singletons. Specimen: peripheral blood, collected on day 0 of AZD1222 vaccination. The receptors stem from an adult in good health.

This clone was seen only a few times. The chain couples TRBV11-2 to TRBJ1-1, with unresolved D. V lost 3 bases, J lost 7 bases, and 15 bases lay in between. The germline CDR1 and CDR2 sequences are SGHAT and FQNNGV. This CDR3 region has 14 residues. CDR3 region: CASSFTGPGGEAFF. The CDR3 nucleotides read TGTGCCAGCAGCTTTACGGGTCCAGGCGGTGAAGCTTTCTTT.

This clone came up a few times. The gene calls are TRBV11-3 and TRBJ2-1, with TRBD1 identical over 11 bases. V lost 4 bases, J lost 1 base, and 3 bases stayed unmatched. There are 16 residues in the CDR3. CDR1 is SGHNT, CDR2 YENEEA, per germline. CDR3 nucleotide sequence: TGTGCCAGCAGCTCCCGGGACAGGGGGTCCTACAATGAGCAGTTCTTC. It translates to CASSSRDRGSYNEQFF.

This chain connects TRBV10-3 to TRBJ1-1, with 11 bases fitting TRBD1. The CDR3 totals 14 residues. Germline lookup yields CDR1 ENHRY and CDR2 SYGVKD. Trimming at V came to 6 bases and at J to 6 bases, leaving 6 bases not matched to a gene. The CDR3 bases are TGTGCCATCAGCCCCGGACAGGGGGCTTCTGAAGCTTTCTTT. It codes for CAISPGQGASEAFF.

The V and J genes are TRBV6-2 or TRBV6-3 and TRBJ2-1, with D perhaps given as TRBD1 or TRBD2 (5 bases each). This CDR3 spans 14 amino acids. V was cut by 2 bases and J by 4 bases, with 9 bases left in between. The germline V gene encodes CDR1 MNHEY and CDR2 SVGEGT. The CDR3: CASSYGWGYNEQFF. The DNA of the CDR3 is TGTGCCAGCAGTTACGGGTGGGGGTACAATGAGCAGTTCTTC.

This chain joins TRBV7-9 and TRBJ2-1; D might be TRBD2 (6 bases). The CDR3 is 12 residues long. Germline loops: CDR1 SEHNR, CDR2 FQNEAQ (reference sequence). V was trimmed by 5 bases and J by 15 bases, leaving 17 bases between them. The CDR3 bases are TGTGCCAGCAGCCCTATCGCGGGGTTTTGGTTCTTC. Amino acids: CASSPIAGFWFF.

The chain carries TRBV11-3 and TRBJ1-5; 10 bases map to TRBD1. Losses at the gene ends were 3 bases for V and 0 bases for J; bases not matched to a gene: 11. CDR1 SGHNT and CDR2 YENEEA come from the germline V gene. The CDR3 is 19 amino acids. CDR3 nucleotide sequence: TGTGCCAGCAGCTTCACCCGGGACAGGGGTGATGATAGCAATCAGCCCCAGCATTTT. Amino acids: CASSFTRDRGDDSNQPQHF.

This clone was seen only a few times. The same CDR3 also results from other DNA sequences found in this sample. J is TRBJ1-5 and V is TRBV30; D is uncertain. V lost 0 bases, J lost 2 bases, and 8 bases lay in between. From germline, CDR1 is GTSNPN and CDR2 SVGIG (reference sequence). This CDR3 spans 14 amino acids. CDR3 sequence reads: CAWSVLGGNQPQHF. In DNA, the CDR3 is TGTGCCTGGAGTGTACTCGGGGGCAATCAGCCCCAGCATTTT.

V gene TRBV5-4 combines with J gene TRBJ1-4; 8 bases agree with TRBD1. Germline trimming cut 0 bases from V and 7 bases from J; bases unmatched to any gene: 5. CDR3 length: 15 amino acids. Germline loops: CDR1 SGHNT, CDR2 YYREEE (reference sequence). For the CDR3, the DNA is TGTGCCAGCAGCTTGGCGCAGGGGGCCGGTGAAAAACTGTTTTTT. This encodes CASSLAQGAGEKLFF.

The rearrangement joins TRBV9 to TRBJ2-5; a possible D gene is TRBD2 (6 bases). The CDR3 loop spans 15 amino acids. The V end lost 2 bases, the J end lost 5 bases, and 16 bases lay between the germline ends. The germline V gene encodes CDR1 SGDLS and CDR2 YYNGEE. CDR3 residues: CASSVLGGGPETQYF. CDR3 sequence (DNA): TGTGCCAGCAGCGTTCTGGGAGGTGGTCCCGAGACCCAGTACTTC. Combining the CDR3 with reference TRBV9 and TRBJ2-5 gives the whole variable domain DSGVTQTPKHLITATGQRVTLRCSPRSGDLSVYWYQQSLDQGLQFLIQYYNGEERAKGNILERFSAQQFPDLHSELNLSSLELGDSALYFCASSVLGGGPETQYFGPGTRLLVL.

This rearrangement joins TRBV6-5 to TRBJ1-3; no definite D call. The V end lost 10 bases, the J end lost 4 bases, and 14 bases lay between the germline ends. The CDR3 sequence is 13 residues long. Germline loops: CDR1 MNHEY, CDR2 SVGAGI. CDR3 DNA sequence: TGTGCCACACTTGCGTGGGCGGGAAACACCATATATTTT. Residues: CATLAWAGNTIYF.

This clone was picked up one time. This chain joins TRBV6-6 and TRBJ2-7; D possibly corresponds to TRBD2 (5 bases). Trimming pared 3 bases from V and 2 bases from J, leaving 17 bases between. The V gene's germline CDR1 is MNHNY and CDR2 SVGAGI (reference sequence). CDR3 length: 16 residues. CDR3 nucleotides: TGTGCCAGCAGTTATGATGAGGGTCATTCCACCTACGAGCAGTACTTC. It is translated as CASSYDEGHSTYEQYF.

The chain has TRBV7-9 and TRBJ2-5; perhaps D is TRBD1 or TRBD2 (5 bases each). Germline V gene lookup returns CDR1 SEHNR and CDR2 FQNEAQ (reference sequence). V lost 4 bases, J lost 5 bases, and 17 bases lay in between. This CDR3 spans 15 amino acids. The CDR3 sequence: CASSSLGQPGETQYF. CDR3 in DNA: TGTGCCAGCAGCTCCCTGGGGCAGCCGGGGGAGACCCAGTACTTC.

This rearrangement joins TRBV4-1 to TRBJ2-3, with D perhaps TRBD1 or TRBD2 (6 bases each). Germline loops: CDR1 MGHRA, CDR2 YSYEKL. This CDR3 is 18 amino acids long. The V end lost 1 base, the J end lost 1 base, and 18 bases lay between the germline ends. Written as DNA, the CDR3 is TGCGCCAGCAGCCAAGCCCCGCGGAGGGGGGCCGGCACAGATACGCAGTATTTT. Translating it yields CASSQAPRRGAGTDTQYF.

This clone was picked up one time. The V gene is TRBV5-1, the J gene TRBJ2-5, with 10 bases aligning to TRBD1. The CDR3 runs 13 residues. V lost 4 bases and J lost 5; bases outside the gene matches: 2. Germline V CDR1 and CDR2: SGHRS, YFSETQ. The CDR3 region has the DNA TGCGCCAGCAGCGGACAGGGGGTTGAGACCCAGTACTTC. Its protein is CASSGQGVETQYF.

Here the CDR3 DNA reads TGCGCCAGCAGCCAACCCGACGGTCGACTTAACACTGAAGCTTTCTTT. Encoded protein: CASSQPDGRLNTEAFF. This rearrangement joins TRBV4-1 to TRBJ1-1; D unresolved. Germline-derived CDR1 and CDR2 are MGHRA and YSYEKL. This CDR3 is built from 16 residues. V lost 2 bases, J lost 2 bases, and 15 bases lay in between.